Detailed here is one T cell receptor (beta chain). The entry originates in a study of blood T cell repertoires in COVID-19. Produced via immunoSEQ multiplex PCR; TCRdb's table is partial and in-frame only. The sample includes about 400,000 clones, roughly 89% of them seen just once. The germline gives CDR1 MNHEY, CDR2 SVGEGT. CDR3 size: 15 residues. The V and J ends lost 6 bases and 8 bases respectively, with 20 bases between them. Sequences were obtained from PBMCs or T cells enriched from blood (not recorded which). V usage is TRBV6-2 or TRBV6-3 and J usage is TRBJ2-1; no clear D. The sequence was obtained from a woman aged 45 to 65 who had recovered from COVID-19. CDR3 bases: TGTGCCAGCAGCGCGTCCTTCCAAAAAAGTTATGAGCAGTTCTTC. It yields the protein CASSASFQKSYEQFF.